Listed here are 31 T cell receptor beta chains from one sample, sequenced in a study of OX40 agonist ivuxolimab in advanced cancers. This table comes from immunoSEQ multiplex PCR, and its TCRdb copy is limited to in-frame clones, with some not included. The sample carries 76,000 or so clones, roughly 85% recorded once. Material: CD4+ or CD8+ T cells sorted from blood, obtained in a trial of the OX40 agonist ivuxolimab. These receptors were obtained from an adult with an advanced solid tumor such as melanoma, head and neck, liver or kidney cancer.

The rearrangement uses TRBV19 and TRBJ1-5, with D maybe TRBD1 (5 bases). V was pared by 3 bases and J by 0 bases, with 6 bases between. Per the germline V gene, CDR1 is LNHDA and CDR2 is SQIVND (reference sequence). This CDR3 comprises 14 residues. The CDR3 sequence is CASSMGGSNQPQHF. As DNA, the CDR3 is TGTGCCAGTAGTATGGGGGGTAGCAATCAGCCCCAGCATTTT. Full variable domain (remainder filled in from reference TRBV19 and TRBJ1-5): DGGITQSPKYLFRKEGQNVTLSCEQNLNHDAMYWYRQDPGQGLRLIYYSQIVNDFQKGDIAEGYSVSREKKESFPLTVTSAQKNPTAFYLCASSMGGSNQPQHFGDGTRLSIL.

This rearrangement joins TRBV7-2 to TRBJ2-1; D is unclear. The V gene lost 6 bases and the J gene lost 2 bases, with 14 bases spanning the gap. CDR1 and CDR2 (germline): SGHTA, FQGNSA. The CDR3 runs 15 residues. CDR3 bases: TGTGCCAGCAGGCAGACGGGCCTTGCCTACAATGAGCAGTTCTTC. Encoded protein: CASRQTGLAYNEQFF.

The CDR3 spells CASSPTSGGREQFF. Here the CDR3 DNA reads TGTGCCAGCAGCCCGACTAGCGGGGGGCGGGAGCAGTTCTTC. V gene TRBV5-5 combines with J gene TRBJ2-1, with TRBD2 matching 13 bases. Germline loops: CDR1 SGHKS, CDR2 YYEKEE (reference sequence). V was pared by 4 bases and J by 10 bases, with 5 bases of the junction left unmatched. CDR3 length: 14 amino acids.

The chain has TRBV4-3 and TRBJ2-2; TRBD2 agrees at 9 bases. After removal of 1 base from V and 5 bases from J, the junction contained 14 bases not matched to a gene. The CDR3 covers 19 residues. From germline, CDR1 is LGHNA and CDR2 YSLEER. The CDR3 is CASSQAYGGSGGGTGELFF. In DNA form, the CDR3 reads TGCGCCAGCAGCCAAGCGTATGGCGGTAGCGGGGGCGGGACCGGGGAGCTGTTTTTT.

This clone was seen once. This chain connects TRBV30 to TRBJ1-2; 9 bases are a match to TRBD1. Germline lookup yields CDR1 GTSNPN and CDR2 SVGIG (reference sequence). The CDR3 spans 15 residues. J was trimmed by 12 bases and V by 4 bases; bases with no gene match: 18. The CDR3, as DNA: TGTGCCTGGACCGAGTCCCGGGACAGGGCCGACAGGGACACCTTC. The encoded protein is CAWTESRDRADRDTF.

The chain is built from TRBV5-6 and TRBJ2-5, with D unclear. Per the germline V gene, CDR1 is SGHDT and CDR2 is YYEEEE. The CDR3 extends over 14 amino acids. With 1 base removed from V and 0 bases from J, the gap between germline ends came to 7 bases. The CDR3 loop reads CASSLRSYQETQYF. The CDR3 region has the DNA TGTGCCAGCAGCTTGCGGAGCTACCAAGAGACCCAGTACTTC.

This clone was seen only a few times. CDR3 sequence: CASGPPGNTEAFF. The CDR3 coding sequence is TGTGCCAGCGGGCCCCCCGGGAACACTGAAGCTTTCTTT. The rearrangement links TRBV14 to TRBJ1-1; the D is unclear. The CDR3 runs 13 residues. Germline lookup yields CDR1 SGHDN and CDR2 FVKESK. Trimming took off 8 bases at V and 1 base at J, with 11 bases between the two ends.

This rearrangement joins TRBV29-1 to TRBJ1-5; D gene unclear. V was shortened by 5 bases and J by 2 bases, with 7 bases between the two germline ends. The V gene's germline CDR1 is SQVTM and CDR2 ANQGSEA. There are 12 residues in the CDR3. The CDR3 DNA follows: TGCAGCGTTAATGTAGGCAATCAGCCCCAGCATTTT. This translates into CSVNVGNQPQHF.

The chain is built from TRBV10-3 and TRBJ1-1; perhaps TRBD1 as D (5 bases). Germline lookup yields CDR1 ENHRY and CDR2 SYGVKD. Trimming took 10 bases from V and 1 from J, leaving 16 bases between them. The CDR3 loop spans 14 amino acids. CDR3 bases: TGTGCCACGGCACCTCCTGACAGGAACACTGAAGCTTTCTTT. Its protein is CATAPPDRNTEAFF.

The CDR3 region is CASGSRPLRDEQYF. The DNA of the CDR3 is TGTGCTAGTGGTTCCCGGCCCCTTAGAGACGAGCAGTACTTC. The rearrangement links TRBV12-5 to TRBJ2-7; unclear D gene. Germline V gene data show CDR1 as LGHNT and CDR2 as FRNRAP. The CDR3 is made up of 14 amino acids. V shed 4 bases and J shed 5 bases, with 15 bases lying between them.

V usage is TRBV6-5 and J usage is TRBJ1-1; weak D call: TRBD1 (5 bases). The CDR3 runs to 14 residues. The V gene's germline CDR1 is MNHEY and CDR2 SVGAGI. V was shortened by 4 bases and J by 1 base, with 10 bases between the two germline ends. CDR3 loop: CASSLNRQNTEAFF. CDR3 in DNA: TGTGCCAGCAGTTTAAACAGGCAGAACACTGAAGCTTTCTTT.

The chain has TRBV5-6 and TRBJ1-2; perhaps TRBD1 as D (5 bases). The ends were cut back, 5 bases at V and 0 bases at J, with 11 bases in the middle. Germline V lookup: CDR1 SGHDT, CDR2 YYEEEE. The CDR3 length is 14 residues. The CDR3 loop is CASSGTATNYGYTF. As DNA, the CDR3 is TGTGCCAGCAGTGGGACGGCGACTAACTATGGCTACACCTTC. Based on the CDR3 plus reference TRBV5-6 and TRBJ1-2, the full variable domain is DAGVTQSPTHLIKTRGQQVTLRCSPKSGHDTVSWYQQALGQGPQFIFQYYEEEERQRGNFPDRFSGHQFPNYSSELNVNALLLGDSALYLCASSGTATNYGYTFGSGTRLTVV.

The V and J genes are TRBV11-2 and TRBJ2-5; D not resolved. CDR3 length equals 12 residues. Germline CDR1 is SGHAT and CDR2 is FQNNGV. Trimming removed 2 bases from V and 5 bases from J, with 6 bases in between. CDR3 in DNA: TGTGCCAGCAGCTTATTTGAGGAGACCCAGTACTTC. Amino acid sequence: CASSLFEETQYF. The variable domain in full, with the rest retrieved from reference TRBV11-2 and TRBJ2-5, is EAGVAQSPRYKIIEKRQSVAFWCNPISGHATLYWYQQILGQGPKLLIQFQNNGVVDDSQLPKDRFSAERLKGVDSTLKIQPAKLEDSAVYLCASSLFEETQYFGPGTRLLVL.

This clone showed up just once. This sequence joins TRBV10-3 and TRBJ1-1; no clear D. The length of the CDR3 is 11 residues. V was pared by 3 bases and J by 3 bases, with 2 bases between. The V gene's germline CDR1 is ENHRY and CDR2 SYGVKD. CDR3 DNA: TGTGCCATCAGTGATTACACTGAAGCTTTCTTT. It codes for CAISDYTEAFF.

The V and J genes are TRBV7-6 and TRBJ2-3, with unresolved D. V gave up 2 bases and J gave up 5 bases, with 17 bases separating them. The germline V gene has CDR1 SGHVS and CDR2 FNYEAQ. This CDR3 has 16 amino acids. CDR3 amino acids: CASSLLQVGPGDTQYF. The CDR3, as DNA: TGTGCCAGCAGCTTACTCCAGGTCGGCCCAGGAGATACGCAGTATTTT. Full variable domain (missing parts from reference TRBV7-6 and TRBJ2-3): GAGVSQSPRYKVTKRGQDVALRCDPISGHVSLYWYRQALGQGPEFLTYFNYEAQQDKSGLPNDRFSAERPEGSISTLTIQRTEQRDSAMYRCASSLLQVGPGDTQYFGPGTRLTVL.

The CDR3 protein is CASSPALGPHEQFF. As DNA, the CDR3 is TGTGCCAGCAGCCCCGCACTAGGTCCTCATGAGCAGTTCTTC. The gene calls are TRBV7-2 and TRBJ2-1; D might be TRBD2 (5 bases). The CDR3 contains 14 residues. Germline V lookup: CDR1 SGHTA, CDR2 FQGNSA. V was pared by 5 bases and J by 8 bases, with 16 bases between.

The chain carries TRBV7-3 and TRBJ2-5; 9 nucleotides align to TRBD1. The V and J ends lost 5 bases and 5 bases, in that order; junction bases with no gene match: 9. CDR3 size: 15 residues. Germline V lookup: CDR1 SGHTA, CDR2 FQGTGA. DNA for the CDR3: TGTGCCAGCAGCCTAGGGGGACAGGGTCGCGAGACCCAGTACTTC. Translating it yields CASSLGGQGRETQYF.

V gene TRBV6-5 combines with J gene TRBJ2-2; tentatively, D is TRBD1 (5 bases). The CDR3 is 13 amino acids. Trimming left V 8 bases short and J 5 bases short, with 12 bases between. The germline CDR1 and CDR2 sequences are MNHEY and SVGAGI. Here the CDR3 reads CASGGAWTGELFF. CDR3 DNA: TGTGCCAGCGGTGGGGCGTGGACCGGGGAGCTGTTTTTT.

CDR3: CASSLLGRGTDTQYF. The DNA for the CDR3 is TGTGCCAGCAGCTTACTTGGGCGGGGCACAGATACGCAGTATTTT. This rearrangement joins TRBV7-2 to TRBJ2-3, with D maybe TRBD2 (5 bases). CDR1 SGHTA and CDR2 FQGNSA come from the germline V gene. Trimming removed 2 bases at V and 1 base at J, with 10 bases between. The CDR3 consists of 15 residues.

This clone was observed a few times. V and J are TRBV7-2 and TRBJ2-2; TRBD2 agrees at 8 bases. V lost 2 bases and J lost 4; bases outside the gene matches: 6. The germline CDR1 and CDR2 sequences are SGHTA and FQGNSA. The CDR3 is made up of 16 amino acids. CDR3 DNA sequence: TGTGCCAGCAGCTTATTGTCGGGGGGGCGCACCGGGGAGCTGTTTTTT. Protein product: CASSLLSGGRTGELFF.

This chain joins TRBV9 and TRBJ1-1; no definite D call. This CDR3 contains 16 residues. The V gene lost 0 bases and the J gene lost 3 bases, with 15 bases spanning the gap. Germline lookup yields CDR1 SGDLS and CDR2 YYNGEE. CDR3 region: CASSVGGRHPDTEAFF. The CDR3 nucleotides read TGTGCCAGCAGCGTAGGCGGACGGCATCCGGACACTGAAGCTTTCTTT.

CDR3 loop: CASSQVDPIGSNSGNTIYF. The CDR3 DNA follows: TGTGCCAGCAGCCAAGTGGACCCCATCGGGTCTAACTCTGGAAACACCATATATTTT. This rearrangement joins TRBV4-2 to TRBJ1-3; D is ambiguous. The germline V gene encodes CDR1 LGHNA and CDR2 YNFKEQ. V was shortened by 1 base and J by 0 bases, with 19 bases between the two germline ends. CDR3 length: 19 residues.

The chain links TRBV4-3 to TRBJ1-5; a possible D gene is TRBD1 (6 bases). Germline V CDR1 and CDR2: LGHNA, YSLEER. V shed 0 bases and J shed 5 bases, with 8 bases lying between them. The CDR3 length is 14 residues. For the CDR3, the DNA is TGCGCCAGCAGCCAAGAGGAGGGGGATCAGCCCCAGCATTTT. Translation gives CASSQEEGDQPQHF.

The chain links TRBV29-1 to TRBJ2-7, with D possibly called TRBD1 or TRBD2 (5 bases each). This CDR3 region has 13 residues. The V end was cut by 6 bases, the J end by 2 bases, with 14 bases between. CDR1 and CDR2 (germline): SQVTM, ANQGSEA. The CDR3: CSVKGDVAYEQYF. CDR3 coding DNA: TGCAGCGTCAAAGGGGACGTCGCCTACGAGCAGTACTTC.

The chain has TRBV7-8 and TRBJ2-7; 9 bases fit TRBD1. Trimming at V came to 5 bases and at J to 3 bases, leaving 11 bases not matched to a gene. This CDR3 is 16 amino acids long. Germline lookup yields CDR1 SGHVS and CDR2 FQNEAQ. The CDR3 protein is CASSDGLQGAFYEQYF. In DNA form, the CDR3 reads TGTGCCAGCAGCGACGGTCTACAGGGGGCTTTCTACGAGCAGTACTTC.

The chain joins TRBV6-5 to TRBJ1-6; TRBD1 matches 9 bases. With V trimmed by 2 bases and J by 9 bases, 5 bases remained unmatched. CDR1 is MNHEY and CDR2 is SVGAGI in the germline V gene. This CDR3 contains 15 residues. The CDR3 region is CASSYARDRVSPLHF. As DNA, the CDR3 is TGTGCCAGCAGTTACGCTCGGGACAGGGTTTCACCCCTCCACTTT.

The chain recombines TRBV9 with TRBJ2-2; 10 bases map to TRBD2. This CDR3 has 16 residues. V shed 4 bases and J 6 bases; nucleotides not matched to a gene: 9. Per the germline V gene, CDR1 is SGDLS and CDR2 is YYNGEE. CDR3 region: CASSPPASGGAGELFF. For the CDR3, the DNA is TGTGCCAGCAGCCCCCCGGCTAGCGGGGGCGCCGGGGAGCTGTTTTTT.

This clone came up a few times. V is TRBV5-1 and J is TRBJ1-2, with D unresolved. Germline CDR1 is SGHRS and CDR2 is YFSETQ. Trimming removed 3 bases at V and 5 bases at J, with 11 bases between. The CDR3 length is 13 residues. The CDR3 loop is CASSSERVYGYTF. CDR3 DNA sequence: TGCGCCAGCAGCTCGGAGAGAGTGTATGGCTACACCTTC.

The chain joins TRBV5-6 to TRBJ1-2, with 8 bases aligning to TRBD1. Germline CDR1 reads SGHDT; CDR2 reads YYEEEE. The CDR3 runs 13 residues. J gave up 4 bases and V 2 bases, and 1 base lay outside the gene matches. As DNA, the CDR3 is TGTGCCAGCAGCTTTACAGGGGGCTATGGCTACACCTTC. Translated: CASSFTGGYGYTF.

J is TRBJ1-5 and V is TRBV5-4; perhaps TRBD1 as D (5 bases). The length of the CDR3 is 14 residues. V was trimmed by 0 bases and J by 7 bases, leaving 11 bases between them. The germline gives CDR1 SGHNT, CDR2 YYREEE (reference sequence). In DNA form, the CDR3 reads TGTGCCAGCAGCTTGGATGGGGGTTTCCAGCCCCAGCATTTT. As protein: CASSLDGGFQPQHF. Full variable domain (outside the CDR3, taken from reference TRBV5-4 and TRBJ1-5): ETGVTQSPTHLIKTRGQQVTLRCSSQSGHNTVSWYQQALGQGPQFIFQYYREEENGRGNFPPRFSGLQFPNYSSELNVNALELDDSALYLCASSLDGGFQPQHFGDGTRLSIL.

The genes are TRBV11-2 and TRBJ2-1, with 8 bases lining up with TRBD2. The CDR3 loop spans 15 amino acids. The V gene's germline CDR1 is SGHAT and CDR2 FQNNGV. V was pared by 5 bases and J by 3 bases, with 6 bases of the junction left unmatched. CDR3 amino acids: CASSRERGLYNEQFF. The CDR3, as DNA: TGTGCCAGCAGCCGGGAGCGGGGGCTCTACAATGAGCAGTTCTTC.